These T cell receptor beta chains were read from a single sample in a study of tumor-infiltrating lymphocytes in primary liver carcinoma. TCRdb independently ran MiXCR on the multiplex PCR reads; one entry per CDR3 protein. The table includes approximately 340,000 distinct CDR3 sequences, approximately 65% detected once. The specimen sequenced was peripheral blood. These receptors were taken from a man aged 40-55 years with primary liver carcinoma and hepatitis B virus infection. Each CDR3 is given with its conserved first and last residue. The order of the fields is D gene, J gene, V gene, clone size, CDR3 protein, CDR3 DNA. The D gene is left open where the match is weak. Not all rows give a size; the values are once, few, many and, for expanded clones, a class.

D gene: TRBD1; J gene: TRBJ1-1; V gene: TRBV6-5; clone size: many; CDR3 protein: CASRDRVNTEAFF; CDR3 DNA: TGTGCCAGCAGAGACAGGGTTAACACTGAAGCTTTCTTT
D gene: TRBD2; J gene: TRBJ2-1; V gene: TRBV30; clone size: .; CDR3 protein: CAWSKGLTSGRGQFF; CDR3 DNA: TGTGCCTGGAGTAAGGGATTGACTAGCGGGAGGGGGCAGTTCTTC
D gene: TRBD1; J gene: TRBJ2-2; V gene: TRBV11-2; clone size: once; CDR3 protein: CASSSTEGTGDHRELFF; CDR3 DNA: TGTGCCAGCAGCTCGACGGAGGGGACAGGGGATCACAGGGAGCTGTTTTTT
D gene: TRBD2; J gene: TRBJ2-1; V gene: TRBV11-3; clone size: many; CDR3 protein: CASSSGLAGGIDEQFF; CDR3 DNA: TGTGCCAGCAGCTCTGGACTAGCGGGAGGGATCGATGAGCAGTTCTTC
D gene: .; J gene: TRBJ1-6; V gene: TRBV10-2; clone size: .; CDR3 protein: CTSSEGVGNSPIHF; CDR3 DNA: TGCACCAGCAGTGAAGGGGTGGGCAATTCACCCATCCACTTT
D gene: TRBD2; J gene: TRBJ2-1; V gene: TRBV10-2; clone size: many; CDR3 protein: CASSHGTTVYNEQFF; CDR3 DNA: TGCGCCAGCAGTCACGGGACTACCGTCTACAATGAGCAGTTCTTC
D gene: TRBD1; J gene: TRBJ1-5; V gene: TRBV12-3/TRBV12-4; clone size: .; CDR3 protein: CAISLTGDHIQPKHF; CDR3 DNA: TGTGCCATCAGTTTAACAGGGGATCACATTCAGCCCAAGCATTTT
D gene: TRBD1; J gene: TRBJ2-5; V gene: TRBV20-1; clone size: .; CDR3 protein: CSARRQGDETQYF; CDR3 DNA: TGCAGTGCTAGGCGACAGGGGGACGAGACCCAGTACTTC
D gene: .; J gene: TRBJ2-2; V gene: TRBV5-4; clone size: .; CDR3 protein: CACSLGGANTGELFF; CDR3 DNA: TGTGCCTGCAGCTTAGGGGGGGCGAACACCGGGGAGCTGTTTTTT
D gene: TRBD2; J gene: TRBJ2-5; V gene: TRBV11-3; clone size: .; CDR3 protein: CASSSRTSVSPLQETQYF; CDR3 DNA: TGTGCCAGCAGCTCCAGGACTAGCGTCTCCCCTTTACAAGAGACCCAGTACTTC
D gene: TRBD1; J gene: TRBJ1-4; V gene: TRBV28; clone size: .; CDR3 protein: CASSSQGTTNEKLFF; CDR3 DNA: TGTGCCAGCAGTTCACAGGGGACCACTAATGAAAAACTGTTTTTT
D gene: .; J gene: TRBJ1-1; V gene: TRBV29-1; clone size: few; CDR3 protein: CSVEGIRNTEAFF; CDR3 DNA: TGCAGCGTTGAAGGGATCCGTAACACTGAAGCTTTCTTT
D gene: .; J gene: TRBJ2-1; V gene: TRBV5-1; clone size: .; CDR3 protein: CASSLDSSGNEQFF; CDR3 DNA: TGCGCCAGCAGCTTGGATTCGTCCGGCAATGAGCAGTTCTTC
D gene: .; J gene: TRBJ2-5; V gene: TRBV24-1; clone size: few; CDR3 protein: CATSDRDTQETQYF; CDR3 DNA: TGTGCCACCAGTGATCGGGACACCCAAGAGACCCAGTACTTC